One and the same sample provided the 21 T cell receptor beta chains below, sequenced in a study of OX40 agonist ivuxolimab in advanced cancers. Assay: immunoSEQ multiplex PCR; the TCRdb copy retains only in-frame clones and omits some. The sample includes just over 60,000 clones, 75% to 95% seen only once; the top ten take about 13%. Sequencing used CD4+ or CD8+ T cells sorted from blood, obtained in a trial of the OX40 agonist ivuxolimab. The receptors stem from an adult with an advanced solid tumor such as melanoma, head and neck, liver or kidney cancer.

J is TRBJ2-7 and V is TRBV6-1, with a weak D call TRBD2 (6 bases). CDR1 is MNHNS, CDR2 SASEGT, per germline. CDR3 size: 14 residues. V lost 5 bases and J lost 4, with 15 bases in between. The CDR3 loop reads CASSIGTFTYEQYF. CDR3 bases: TGTGCCAGCAGTATCGGGACTTTCACTTACGAGCAGTACTTC.

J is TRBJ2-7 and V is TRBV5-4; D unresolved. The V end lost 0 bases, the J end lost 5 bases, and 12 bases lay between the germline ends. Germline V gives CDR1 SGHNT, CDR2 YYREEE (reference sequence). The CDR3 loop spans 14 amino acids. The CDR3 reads CASSLEGLGDEQYF. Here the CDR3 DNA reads TGTGCCAGCAGCTTGGAAGGATTGGGCGACGAGCAGTACTTC.

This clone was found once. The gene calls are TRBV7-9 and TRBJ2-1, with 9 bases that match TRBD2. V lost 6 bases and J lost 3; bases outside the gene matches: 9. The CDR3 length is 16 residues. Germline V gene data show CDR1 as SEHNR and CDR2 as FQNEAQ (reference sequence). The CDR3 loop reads CASSPSSGRSYNEQFF. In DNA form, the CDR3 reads TGTGCCAGCAGTCCCTCGAGCGGGAGGAGCTACAATGAGCAGTTCTTC.

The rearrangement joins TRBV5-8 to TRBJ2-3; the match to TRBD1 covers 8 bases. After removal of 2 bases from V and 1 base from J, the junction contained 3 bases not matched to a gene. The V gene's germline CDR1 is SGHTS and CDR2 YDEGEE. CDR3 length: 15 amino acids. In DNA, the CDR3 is TGTGCCAGCAGCTTTTGGGGACAGGGCACAGATACGCAGTATTTT. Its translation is CASSFWGQGTDTQYF.

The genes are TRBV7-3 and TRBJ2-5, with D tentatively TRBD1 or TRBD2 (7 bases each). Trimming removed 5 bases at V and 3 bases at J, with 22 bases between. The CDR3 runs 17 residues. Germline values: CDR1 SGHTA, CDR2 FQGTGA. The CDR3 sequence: CASSPQGGTESKETQYF. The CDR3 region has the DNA TGTGCCAGCAGCCCCCAGGGGGGGACAGAATCGAAAGAGACCCAGTACTTC.

The CDR3 protein is CASSVATGVEQYF. Here the CDR3 DNA reads TGTGCCAGCAGCGTAGCTACCGGGGTCGAGCAGTACTTC. The V and J genes are TRBV9 and TRBJ2-7, with D maybe TRBD2 (5 bases). Looked up from germline, CDR1 is SGDLS and CDR2 is YYNGEE. Trimming took off 0 bases at V and 6 bases at J, with 10 bases between the two ends. The CDR3 sequence is 13 residues long.

CDR3: CASSEYPGGQPQHF. The CDR3 nucleotides are TGTGCCAGCAGCGAATATCCCGGGGGGCAGCCCCAGCATTTT. The chain employs TRBV7-8 and TRBJ1-5; a possible D gene is TRBD1 (5 bases). Germline V lookup: CDR1 SGHVS, CDR2 FQNEAQ. Trimming cost V 5 bases and J 7 bases, with 15 bases left between them. The CDR3 runs to 14 residues.

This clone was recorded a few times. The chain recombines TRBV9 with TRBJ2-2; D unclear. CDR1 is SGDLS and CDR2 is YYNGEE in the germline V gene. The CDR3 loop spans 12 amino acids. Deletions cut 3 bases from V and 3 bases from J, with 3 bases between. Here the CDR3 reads CASSAHTGELFF. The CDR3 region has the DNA TGTGCCAGCAGCGCCCACACCGGGGAGCTGTTTTTT.

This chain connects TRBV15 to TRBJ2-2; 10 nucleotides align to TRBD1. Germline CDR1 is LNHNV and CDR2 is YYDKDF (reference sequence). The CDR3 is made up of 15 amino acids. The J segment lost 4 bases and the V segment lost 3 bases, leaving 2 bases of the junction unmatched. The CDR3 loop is CATSSDRGPTGELFF. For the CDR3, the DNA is TGTGCCACCAGCAGCGACAGGGGGCCCACCGGGGAGCTGTTTTTT.

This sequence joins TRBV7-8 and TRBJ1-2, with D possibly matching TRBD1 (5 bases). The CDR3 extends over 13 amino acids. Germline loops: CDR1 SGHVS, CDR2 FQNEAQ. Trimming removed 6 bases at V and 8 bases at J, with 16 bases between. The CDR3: CASSRRGTVGYTF. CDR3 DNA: TGTGCCAGCAGTCGCCGGGGGACGGTGGGCTACACCTTC.

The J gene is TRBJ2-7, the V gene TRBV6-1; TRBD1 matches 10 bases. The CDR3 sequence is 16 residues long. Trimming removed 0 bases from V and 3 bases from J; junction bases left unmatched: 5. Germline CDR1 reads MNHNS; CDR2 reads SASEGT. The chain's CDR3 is CASSEAVGTGDYEQYF. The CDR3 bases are TGTGCCAGCAGTGAAGCAGTTGGGACAGGGGACTACGAGCAGTACTTC.

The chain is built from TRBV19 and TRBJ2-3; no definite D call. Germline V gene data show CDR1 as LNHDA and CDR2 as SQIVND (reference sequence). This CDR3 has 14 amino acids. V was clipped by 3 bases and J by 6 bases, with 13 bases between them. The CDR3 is CASSIVLSPDTQYF. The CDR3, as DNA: TGTGCCAGTAGTATCGTGCTTTCCCCCGATACGCAGTATTTT.

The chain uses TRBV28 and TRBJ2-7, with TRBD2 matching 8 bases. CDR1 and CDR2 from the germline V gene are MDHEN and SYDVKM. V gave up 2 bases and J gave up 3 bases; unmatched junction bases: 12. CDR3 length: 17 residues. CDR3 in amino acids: CASSLKGLGGPGYEQYF. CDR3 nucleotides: TGTGCCAGCAGTTTAAAGGGACTAGGAGGGCCCGGCTACGAGCAGTACTTC.

The CDR3 DNA reads TGTGCCAGCAGTGAAGCGCCGGTCCCGAGCAGCCAAGAGACCCAGTACTTC. The encoded protein is CASSEAPVPSSQETQYF. V usage is TRBV6-1 and J usage is TRBJ2-5; D remains ambiguous. Trimming took 0 bases from V and 1 from J, leaving 15 bases between them. Germline CDR1 and CDR2: MNHNS and SASEGT. The CDR3 sequence is 17 residues long.

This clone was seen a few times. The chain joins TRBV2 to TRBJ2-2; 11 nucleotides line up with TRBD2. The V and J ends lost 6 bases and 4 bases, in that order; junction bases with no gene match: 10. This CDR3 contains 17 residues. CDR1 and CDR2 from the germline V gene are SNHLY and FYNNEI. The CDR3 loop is CASSPTSGRIRTGELFF. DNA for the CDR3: TGTGCCAGCAGCCCAACTAGCGGGAGAATTCGCACCGGGGAGCTGTTTTTT.

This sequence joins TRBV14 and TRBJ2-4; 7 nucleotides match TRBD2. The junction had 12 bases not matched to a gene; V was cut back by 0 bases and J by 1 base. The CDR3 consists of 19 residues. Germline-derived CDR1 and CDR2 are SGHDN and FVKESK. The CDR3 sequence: CASSQDRAGVQHAKNIQYF. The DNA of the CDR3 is TGTGCCAGCAGCCAAGATCGCGCGGGAGTTCAGCATGCCAAAAACATTCAGTACTTC.

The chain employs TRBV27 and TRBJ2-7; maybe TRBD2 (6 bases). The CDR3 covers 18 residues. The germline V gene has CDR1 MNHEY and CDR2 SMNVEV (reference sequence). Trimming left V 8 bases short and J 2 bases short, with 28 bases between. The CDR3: CASLQRSPGRPNTYEQYF. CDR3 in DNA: TGTGCCAGCCTTCAAAGGTCCCCAGGGAGGCCGAATACCTACGAGCAGTACTTC.

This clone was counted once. The CDR3 loop reads CASSLGTGGSGPQHF. CDR3 DNA sequence: TGCGCCAGCAGCCTAGGGACAGGGGGCTCTGGCCCCCAGCATTTT. The chain is built from TRBV4-1 and TRBJ1-5; TRBD1 agrees at 12 bases. Germline CDR1 is MGHRA and CDR2 is YSYEKL. The CDR3 contains 15 residues. V dropped 4 bases and J dropped 10; count of bases not matched to a gene: 8.

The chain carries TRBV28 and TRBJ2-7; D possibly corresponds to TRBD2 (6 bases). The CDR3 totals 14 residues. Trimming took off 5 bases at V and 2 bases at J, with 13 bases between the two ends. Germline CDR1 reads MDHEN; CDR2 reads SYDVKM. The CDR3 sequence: CASSPIAETYEQYF. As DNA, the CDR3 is TGTGCCAGCAGTCCAATAGCGGAAACCTACGAGCAGTACTTC.

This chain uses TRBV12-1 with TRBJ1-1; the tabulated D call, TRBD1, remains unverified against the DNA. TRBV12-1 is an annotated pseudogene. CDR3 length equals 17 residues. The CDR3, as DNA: TGTGCCAGCAGCTTTGTTACAACCTGGGGACAGAACACTGAAGCTTTCTTT. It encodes CASSFVTTWGQNTEAFF.

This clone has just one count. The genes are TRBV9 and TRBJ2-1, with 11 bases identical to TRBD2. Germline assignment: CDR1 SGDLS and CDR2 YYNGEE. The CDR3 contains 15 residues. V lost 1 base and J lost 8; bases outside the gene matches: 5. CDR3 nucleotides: TGTGCCAGCAGCGTATCAGAACTAGCGGGAGATGAGCAGTTCTTC. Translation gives CASSVSELAGDEQFF.